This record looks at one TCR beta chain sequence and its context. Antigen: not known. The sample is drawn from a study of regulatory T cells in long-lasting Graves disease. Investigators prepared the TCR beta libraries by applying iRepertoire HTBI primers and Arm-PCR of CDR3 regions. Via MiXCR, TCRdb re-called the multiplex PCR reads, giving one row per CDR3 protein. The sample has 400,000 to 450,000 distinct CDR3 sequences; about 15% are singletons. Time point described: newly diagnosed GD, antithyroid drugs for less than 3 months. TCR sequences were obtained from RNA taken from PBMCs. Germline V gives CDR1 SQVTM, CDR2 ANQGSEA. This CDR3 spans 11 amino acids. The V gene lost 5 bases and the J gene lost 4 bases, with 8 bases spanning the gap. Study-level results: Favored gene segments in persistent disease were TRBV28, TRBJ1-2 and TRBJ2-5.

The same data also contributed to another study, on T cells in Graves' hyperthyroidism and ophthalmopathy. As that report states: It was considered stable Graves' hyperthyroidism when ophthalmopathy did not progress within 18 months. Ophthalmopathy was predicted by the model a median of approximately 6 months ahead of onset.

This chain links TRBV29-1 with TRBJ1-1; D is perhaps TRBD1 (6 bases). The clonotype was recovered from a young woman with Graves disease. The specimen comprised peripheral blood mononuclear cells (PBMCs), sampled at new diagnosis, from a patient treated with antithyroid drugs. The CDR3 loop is CSVRTVTEAFF. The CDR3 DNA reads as TGCAGCGTTCGGACAGTCACTGAAGCTTTCTTT.